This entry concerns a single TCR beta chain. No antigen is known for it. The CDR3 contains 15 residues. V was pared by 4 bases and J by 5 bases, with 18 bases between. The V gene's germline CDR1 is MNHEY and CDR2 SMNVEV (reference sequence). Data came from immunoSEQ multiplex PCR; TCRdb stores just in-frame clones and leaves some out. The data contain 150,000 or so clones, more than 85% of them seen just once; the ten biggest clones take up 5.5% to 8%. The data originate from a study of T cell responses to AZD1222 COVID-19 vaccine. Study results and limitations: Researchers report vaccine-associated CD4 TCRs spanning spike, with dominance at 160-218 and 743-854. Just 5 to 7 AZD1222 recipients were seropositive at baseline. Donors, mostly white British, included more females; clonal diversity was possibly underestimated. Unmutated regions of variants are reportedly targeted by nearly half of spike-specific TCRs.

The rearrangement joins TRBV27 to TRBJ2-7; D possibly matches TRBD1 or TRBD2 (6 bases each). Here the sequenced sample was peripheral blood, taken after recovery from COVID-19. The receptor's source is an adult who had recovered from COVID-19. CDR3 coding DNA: TGTGCCAGCAGTTCAAGGGGGGCAGGGGAACACGAGCAGTACTTC. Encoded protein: CASSSRGAGEHEQYF.